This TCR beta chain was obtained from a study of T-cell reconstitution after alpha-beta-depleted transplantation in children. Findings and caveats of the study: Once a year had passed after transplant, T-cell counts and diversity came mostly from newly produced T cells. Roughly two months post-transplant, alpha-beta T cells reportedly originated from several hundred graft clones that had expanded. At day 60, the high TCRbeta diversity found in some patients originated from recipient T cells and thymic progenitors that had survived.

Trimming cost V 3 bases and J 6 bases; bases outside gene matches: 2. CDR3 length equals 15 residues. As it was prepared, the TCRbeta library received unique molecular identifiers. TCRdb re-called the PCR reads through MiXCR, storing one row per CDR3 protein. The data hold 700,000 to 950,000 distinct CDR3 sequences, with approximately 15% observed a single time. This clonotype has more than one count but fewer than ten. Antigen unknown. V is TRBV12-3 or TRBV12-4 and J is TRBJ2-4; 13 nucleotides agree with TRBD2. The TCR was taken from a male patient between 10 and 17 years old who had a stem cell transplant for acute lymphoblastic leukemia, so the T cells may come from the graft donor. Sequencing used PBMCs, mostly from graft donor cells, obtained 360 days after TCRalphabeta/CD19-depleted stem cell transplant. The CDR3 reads CASSFRTSGGNIQYF. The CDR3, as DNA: TGTGCCAGCAGTTTCCGGACTAGCGGGGGAAACATTCAGTACTTC.